The clone carrying this T cell receptor beta chain turned up a few times. Its target is unknown. These data originate in a study of cytotoxic CD8 clonotypes in ibrutinib-treated CLL. Study-level findings and limits: Baseline clonality was higher than in age-matched healthy donors and moved in step with circulating CD8+ T-cell counts. Shared public clonotypes were rare, and on treatment they either got smaller or stayed the same.

CDR3 length: 15 residues. Unmatched junction bases numbered 7, after V lost 5 bases and J lost 7 bases. CDR1 and CDR2 from the germline V gene are SGHTA and FQGNSA. Sequencing used immunoSEQ multiplex PCR; TCRdb keeps in-frame clones, though not all of them. The sample has 60,000 to 70,000 clones, approximately 62% seen once; the top ten hold roughly 14%. The chain employs TRBV7-2 and TRBJ2-1; 11 bases agree with TRBD1. Source: PBMCs, taken after 12 months of ibrutinib treatment. This receptor was obtained from a human donor with chronic lymphocytic leukemia. The DNA of the CDR3 is TGTGCCAGCAGCCCTATTGGACAGGGGGCGAATGAGCAGTTCTTC. It is translated as CASSPIGQGANEQFF.